This T cell receptor beta chain was recovered during a study of OX40 agonist ivuxolimab in advanced cancers. For the study at large: The study treated patients with ivuxolimab, an agonistic anti-OX40 (CD134) antibody. Findings and limits, study-wide: Partial responders treated at 0.1-3.0 mg/kg exhibited clonal expansion among the lowest measured. Fewer expanded clones were found on average in CD4+ than in CD8+ T cells.

The CDR3 spans 12 residues. Germline assignment: CDR1 MNHNS and CDR2 SASEGT. Trimming cost V 11 bases and J 2 bases, with 13 bases left between them. For this clone: The antigen is unknown.

Repertoires were generated with immunoSEQ multiplex PCR, while TCRdb's copy carries only in-frame clones and drops some. The table shows roughly 30,000 clones, with around 87% occurring only once. Specimen: CD4+ or CD8+ T cells sorted from blood, collected in a trial of the OX40 agonist ivuxolimab. The V and J genes are TRBV6-1 and TRBJ2-7; D call uncertain. The source is an adult with an advanced solid tumor such as melanoma, head and neck, liver or kidney cancer. Here the CDR3 DNA reads TGTGCCTCAATAAAGCCGGCCTACGAGCAGTACTTC. It encodes CASIKPAYEQYF.